The source of this T cell receptor beta chain is a study of patients and donors after allogeneic stem cell transplantation. V trimming: 5 bases; J trimming: 10 bases; junction bases outside the gene matches: 17. The germline V gene has CDR1 MDHEN and CDR2 SYDVKM. The CDR3 contains 15 residues. TCRdb re-analysed the RT-PCR reads in MiXCR, keeping a single row per CDR3 protein. The sample shows tens of thousands of distinct CDR3 sequences, 40% to 60% of them seen only once. Input material: blood, either unsorted or a sorted T cell fraction (not recorded which). The clonotype was recovered from a human donor who was either an allogeneic HSCT recipient or a stem cell or donor lymphocyte infusion donor (not recorded which). It is not recorded whose cells these are; they may come from a transplant donor. J is TRBJ2-7 and V is TRBV28; TRBD1 matches at 7 bases. The CDR3 DNA sequence: TGTGCCAGCAGTCTGGGACAGCCCTTAACCTCTCCCCAGTACTTC. Its translation is CASSLGQPLTSPQYF.